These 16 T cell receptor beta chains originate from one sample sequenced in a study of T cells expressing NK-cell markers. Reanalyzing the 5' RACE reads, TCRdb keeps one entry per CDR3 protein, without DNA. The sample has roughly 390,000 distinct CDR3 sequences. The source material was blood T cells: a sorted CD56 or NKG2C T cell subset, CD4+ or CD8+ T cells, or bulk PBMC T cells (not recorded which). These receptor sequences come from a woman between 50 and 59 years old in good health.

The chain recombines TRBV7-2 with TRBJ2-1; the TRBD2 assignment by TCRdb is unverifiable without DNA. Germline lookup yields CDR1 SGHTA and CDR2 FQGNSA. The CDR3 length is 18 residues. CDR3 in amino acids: CASSGGFRGLAEANEQFF.

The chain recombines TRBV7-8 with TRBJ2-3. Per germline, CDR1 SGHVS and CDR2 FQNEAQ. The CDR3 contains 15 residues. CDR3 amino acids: CASSVHNALADTQYF.

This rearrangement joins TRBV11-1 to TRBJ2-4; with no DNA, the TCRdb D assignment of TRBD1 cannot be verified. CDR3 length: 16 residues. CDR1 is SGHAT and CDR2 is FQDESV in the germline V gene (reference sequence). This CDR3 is CASSFGDPLAKNIQYF.

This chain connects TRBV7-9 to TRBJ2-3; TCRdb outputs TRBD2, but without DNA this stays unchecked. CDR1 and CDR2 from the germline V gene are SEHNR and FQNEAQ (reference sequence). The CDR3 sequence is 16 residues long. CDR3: CASSLPGTSSTDTQYF.

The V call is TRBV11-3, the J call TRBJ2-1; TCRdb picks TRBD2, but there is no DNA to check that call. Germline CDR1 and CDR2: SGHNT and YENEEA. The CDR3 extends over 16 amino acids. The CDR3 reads CASSLGLAGGYNEQFF.

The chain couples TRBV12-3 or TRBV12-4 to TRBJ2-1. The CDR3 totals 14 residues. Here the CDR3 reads CASSPGGSYNEQFF.

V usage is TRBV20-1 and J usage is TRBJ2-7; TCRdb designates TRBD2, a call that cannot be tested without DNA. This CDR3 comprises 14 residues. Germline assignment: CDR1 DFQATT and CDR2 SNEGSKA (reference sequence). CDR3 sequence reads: CSATTGTLGYEQYF.

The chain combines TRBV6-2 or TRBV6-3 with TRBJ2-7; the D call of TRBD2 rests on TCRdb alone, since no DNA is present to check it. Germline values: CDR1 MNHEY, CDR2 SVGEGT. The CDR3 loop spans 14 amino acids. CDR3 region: CASNPYLRPTEQYF.

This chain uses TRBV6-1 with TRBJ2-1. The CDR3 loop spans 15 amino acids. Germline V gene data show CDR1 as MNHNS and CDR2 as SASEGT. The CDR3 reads CASSFSTSSYNEQFF.

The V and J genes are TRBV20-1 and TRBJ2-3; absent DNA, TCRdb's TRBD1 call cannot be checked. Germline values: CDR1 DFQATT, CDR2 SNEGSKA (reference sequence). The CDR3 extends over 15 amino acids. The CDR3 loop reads CSAARDPLFRDTQYF.

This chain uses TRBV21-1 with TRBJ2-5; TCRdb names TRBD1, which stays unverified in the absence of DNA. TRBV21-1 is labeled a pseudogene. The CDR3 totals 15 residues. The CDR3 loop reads CASSKERAGAETQYF.

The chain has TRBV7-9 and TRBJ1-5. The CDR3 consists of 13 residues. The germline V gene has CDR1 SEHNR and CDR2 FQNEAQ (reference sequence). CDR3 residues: CASSLTDNQPQHF.

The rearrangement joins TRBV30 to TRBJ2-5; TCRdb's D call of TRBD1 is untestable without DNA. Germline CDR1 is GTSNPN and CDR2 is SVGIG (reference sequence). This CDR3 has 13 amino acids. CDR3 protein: CAWTDRAGETQYF.

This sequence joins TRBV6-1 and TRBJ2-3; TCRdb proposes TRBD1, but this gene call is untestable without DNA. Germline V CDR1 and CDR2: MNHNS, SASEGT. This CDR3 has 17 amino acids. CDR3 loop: CASSGIRGALGTDTQYF.

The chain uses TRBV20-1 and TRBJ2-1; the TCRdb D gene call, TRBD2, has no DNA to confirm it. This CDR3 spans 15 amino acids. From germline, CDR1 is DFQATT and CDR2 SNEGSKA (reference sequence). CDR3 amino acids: CSASSRTSVDNEQFF.

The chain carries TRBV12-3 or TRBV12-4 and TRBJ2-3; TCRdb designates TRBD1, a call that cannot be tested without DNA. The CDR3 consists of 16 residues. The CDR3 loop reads CASSFTGDTLTDTQYF.